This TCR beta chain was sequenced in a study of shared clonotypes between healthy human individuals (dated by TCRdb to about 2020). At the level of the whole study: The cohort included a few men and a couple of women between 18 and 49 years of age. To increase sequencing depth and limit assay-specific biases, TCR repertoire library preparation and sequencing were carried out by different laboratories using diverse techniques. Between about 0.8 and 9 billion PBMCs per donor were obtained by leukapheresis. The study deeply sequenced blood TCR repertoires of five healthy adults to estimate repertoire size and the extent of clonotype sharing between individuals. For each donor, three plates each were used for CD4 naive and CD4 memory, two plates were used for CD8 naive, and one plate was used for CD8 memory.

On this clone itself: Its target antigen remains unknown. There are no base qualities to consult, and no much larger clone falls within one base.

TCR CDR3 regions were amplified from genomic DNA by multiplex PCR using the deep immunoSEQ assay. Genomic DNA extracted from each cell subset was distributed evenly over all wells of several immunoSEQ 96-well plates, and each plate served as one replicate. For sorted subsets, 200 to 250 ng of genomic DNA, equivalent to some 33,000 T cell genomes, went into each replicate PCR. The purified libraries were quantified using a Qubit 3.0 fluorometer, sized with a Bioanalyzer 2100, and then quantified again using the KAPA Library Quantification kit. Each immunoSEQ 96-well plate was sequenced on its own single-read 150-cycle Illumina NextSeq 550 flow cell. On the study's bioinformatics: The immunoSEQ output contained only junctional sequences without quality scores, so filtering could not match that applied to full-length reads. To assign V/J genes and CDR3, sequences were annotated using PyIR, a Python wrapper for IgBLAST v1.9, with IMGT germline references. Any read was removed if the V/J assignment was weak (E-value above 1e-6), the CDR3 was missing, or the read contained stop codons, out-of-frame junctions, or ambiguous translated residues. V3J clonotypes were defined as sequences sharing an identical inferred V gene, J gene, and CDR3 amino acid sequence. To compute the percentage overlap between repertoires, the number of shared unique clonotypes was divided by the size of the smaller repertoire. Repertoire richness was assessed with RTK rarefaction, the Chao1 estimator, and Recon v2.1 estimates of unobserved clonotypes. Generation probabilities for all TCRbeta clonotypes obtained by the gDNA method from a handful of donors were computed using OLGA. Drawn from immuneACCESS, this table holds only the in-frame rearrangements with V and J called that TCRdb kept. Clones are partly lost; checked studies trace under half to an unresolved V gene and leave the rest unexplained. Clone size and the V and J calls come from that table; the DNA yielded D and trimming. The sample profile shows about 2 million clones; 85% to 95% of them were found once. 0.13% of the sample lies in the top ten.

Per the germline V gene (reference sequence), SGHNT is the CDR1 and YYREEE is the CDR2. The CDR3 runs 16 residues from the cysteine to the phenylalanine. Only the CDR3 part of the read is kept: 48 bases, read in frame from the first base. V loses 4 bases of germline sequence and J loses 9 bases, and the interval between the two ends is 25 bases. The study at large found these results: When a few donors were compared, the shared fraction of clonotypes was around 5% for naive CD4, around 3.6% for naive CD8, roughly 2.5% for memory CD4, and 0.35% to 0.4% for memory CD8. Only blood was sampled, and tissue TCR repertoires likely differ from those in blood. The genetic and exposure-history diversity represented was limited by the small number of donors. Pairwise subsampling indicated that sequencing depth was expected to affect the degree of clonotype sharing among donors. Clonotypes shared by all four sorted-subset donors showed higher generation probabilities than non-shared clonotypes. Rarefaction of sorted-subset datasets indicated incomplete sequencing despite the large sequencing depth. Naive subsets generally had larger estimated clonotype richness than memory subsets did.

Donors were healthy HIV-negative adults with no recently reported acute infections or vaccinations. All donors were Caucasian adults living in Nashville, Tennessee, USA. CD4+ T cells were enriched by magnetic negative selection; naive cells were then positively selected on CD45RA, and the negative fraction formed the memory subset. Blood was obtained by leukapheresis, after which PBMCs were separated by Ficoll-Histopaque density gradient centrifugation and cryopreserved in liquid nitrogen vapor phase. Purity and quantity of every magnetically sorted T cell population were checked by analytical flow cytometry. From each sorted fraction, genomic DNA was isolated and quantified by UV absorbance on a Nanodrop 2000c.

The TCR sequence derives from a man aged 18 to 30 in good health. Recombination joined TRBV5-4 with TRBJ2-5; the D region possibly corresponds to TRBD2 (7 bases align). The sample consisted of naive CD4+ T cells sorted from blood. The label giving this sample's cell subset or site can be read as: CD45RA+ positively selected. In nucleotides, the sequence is TGTGCCAGCAGCCAGGCTCCCCCCAGGGGAGGGGAGGCCCAGTACTTC. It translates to CASSQAPPRGGEAQYF.